This entry lists 25 T cell receptor beta chains sequenced from one sample in a study of identical twins. Via MiXCR, TCRdb re-called the 5' RACE reads, giving one row per CDR3 protein. The sample carries about 160,000 distinct CDR3 sequences, 3.5% recorded once. The sample consisted of memory T cells sorted from blood. Receptors were obtained from a man between 18 and 29 years old in good health.

This clonotype came up many times. The rearrangement joins TRBV7-9 to TRBJ2-7; D is possibly TRBD2 (6 bases). The length of the CDR3 is 15 residues. Between the trimmed V and J ends, which lost 5 bases and 3 bases, there was a span of 17 bases. Germline V gives CDR1 SEHNR, CDR2 FQNEAQ (reference sequence). CDR3 loop: CASSLTAGPDYEQYF. The CDR3 DNA sequence: TGTGCCAGCAGCCTCACCGCGGGACCGGACTACGAGCAGTACTTC.

This clonotype came up many times. This sequence joins TRBV2 and TRBJ1-4; maybe TRBD1 (6 bases). In germline, CDR1 is SNHLY, CDR2 FYNNEI. V lost 6 bases to trimming and J lost 6 bases, with 14 bases between them. The CDR3 runs to 14 residues. CDR3 in amino acids: CASRNRVGDEKLFF. The CDR3 DNA follows: TGTGCCAGCAGGAACAGGGTAGGGGATGAAAAACTGTTTTTT. Using reference TRBV2 and TRBJ1-4 for the parts outside the CDR3, the full variable domain is EPEVTQTPSHQVTQMGQEVILRCVPISNHLYFYWYRQILGQKVEFLVSFYNNEISEKSEIFDDQFSVERPDGSNFTLKIRSTKLEDSAMYFCASRNRVGDEKLFFGSGTQLSVL.

This clonotype came up many times. J is TRBJ2-7 and V is TRBV29-1; 7 bases line up with TRBD1. The germline gives CDR1 SQVTM, CDR2 ANQGSEA. The CDR3 runs 15 residues. Trimming at V came to 4 bases and at J to 0 bases, leaving 9 bases not matched to a gene. The CDR3 loop is CSVGGGQELSYEQYV. DNA of the CDR3: TGCAGCGTTGGGGGCGGACAGGAACTCTCCTACGAGCAGTACGTC.

This clonotype showed up just a few times. In nucleotides, the CDR3 is TGTGCCAGCAGTTACAGGGGTCAGCCCCAGCATTTT. This translates into CASSYRGQPQHF. The chain is built from TRBV3-1 and TRBJ1-5, with 7 nucleotides matching TRBD1. Germline V gene sequence: CDR1 LGHDT, CDR2 YNNKEL (reference sequence). V trimming: 6 bases; J trimming: 6 bases; junction bases outside the gene matches: 2. This CDR3 is built from 12 residues.

This CDR3 is CASSLVVAGGSETQYF. The CDR3 bases are TGTGCCAGCAGCTTAGTCGTTGCTGGGGGATCAGAGACCCAGTACTTC. The chain recombines TRBV7-2 with TRBJ2-5, with D tentatively TRBD1 or TRBD2 (5 bases each). Trimming cost V 1 base and J 4 bases, with 16 bases left between them. Germline CDR1 is SGHTA and CDR2 is FQGNSA. This CDR3 spans 16 amino acids.

This clonotype turned up a few times. The V gene is TRBV6-4, the J gene TRBJ2-3; 12 positions agree with TRBD2. With V trimmed by 6 bases and J by 1 base, 11 bases remained unmatched. This CDR3 comprises 18 residues. The germline CDR1 and CDR2 sequences are MRHNA and SNTAGT. DNA of the CDR3: TGTGCCAGCAGCACCCTAGCGGGAGGGCCCCCCGGCACAGATACGCAGTATTTT. It codes for CASSTLAGGPPGTDTQYF.

Many counts were recorded for this clonotype. This chain joins TRBV9 and TRBJ2-7; TRBD1 matches 8 bases. CDR3 size: 16 residues. V shed 0 bases, J shed 2 bases, and the junction held 7 bases outside the gene matches. Germline values: CDR1 SGDLS, CDR2 YYNGEE. The CDR3 protein is CASSVGTGRKPYEQYF. The CDR3 DNA reads TGTGCCAGCAGCGTAGGGACAGGGAGAAAACCCTACGAGCAGTACTTC.

Many counts were recorded for this clonotype. The V and J genes are TRBV20-1 and TRBJ2-7, with TRBD2 identical over 7 bases. Germline lookup yields CDR1 DFQATT and CDR2 SNEGSKA (reference sequence). There are 16 residues in the CDR3. The ends lost 6 bases at V and 5 bases at J; junction bases unmatched: 19. The chain's CDR3 is CSAPGVAGARRDEQYF. In nucleotides, the CDR3 is TGCAGTGCCCCGGGCGTTGCGGGAGCCCGTCGGGACGAGCAGTACTTC.

The sample holds many counts of this clonotype. The V and J genes are TRBV20-1 and TRBJ2-5; the match to TRBD1 covers 7 bases. Germline V CDR1 and CDR2: DFQATT, SNEGSKA (reference sequence). Unmatched junction bases numbered 10, after V lost 5 bases and J lost 4 bases. This CDR3 is built from 14 residues. CDR3 sequence reads: CSARYAQGSETQYF. The CDR3 DNA reads as TGCAGTGCTCGATACGCACAGGGGTCAGAGACCCAGTACTTC.

This clonotype came up a few times. The CDR3 region has the DNA TGTGCCAGCAGTGAAGAGGGGAGAGAGACCCAGTACTTC. Encoded protein: CASSEEGRETQYF. The chain is built from TRBV2 and TRBJ2-5; D assignment may be TRBD1 or TRBD2 (5 bases each). The CDR3 runs 13 residues. Trimming took 1 base from V and 4 from J, leaving 7 bases between them. Germline V gene lookup returns CDR1 SNHLY and CDR2 FYNNEI. Full variable domain (missing parts from reference TRBV2 and TRBJ2-5): EPEVTQTPSHQVTQMGQEVILRCVPISNHLYFYWYRQILGQKVEFLVSFYNNEISEKSEIFDDQFSVERPDGSNFTLKIRSTKLEDSAMYFCASSEEGRETQYFGPGTRLLVL.

There are many counts of this clonotype. V is TRBV20-1 and J is TRBJ1-1, with 7 nucleotides matching TRBD1. Trimming cost V 6 bases and J 1 base; bases outside gene matches: 5. CDR3 size: 13 residues. Germline lookup yields CDR1 DFQATT and CDR2 SNEGSKA (reference sequence). CDR3 in DNA: TGCAGTGCCCGGACAGGACCGAACACTGAAGCTTTCTTT. Its protein product is CSARTGPNTEAFF.

This clonotype was detected ten times or more. J is TRBJ1-2 and V is TRBV12-3 or TRBV12-4; perhaps TRBD1 as D (6 bases). Trimming removed 2 bases at V and 8 bases at J, with 15 bases between. This CDR3 comprises 14 residues. CDR3 in amino acids: CASSLLITGSGYTF. Here the CDR3 DNA reads TGTGCCAGCAGTTTATTAATCACAGGGAGCGGCTACACCTTC.

This clonotype was observed many times. The rearrangement links TRBV9 to TRBJ1-6; perhaps TRBD1 as D (5 bases). This CDR3 spans 17 amino acids. Germline loops: CDR1 SGDLS, CDR2 YYNGEE. The V end lost 0 bases, the J end lost 7 bases, and 17 bases lay between the germline ends. CDR3 bases: TGTGCCAGCAGCGTAGCCGCTGCGGGACCGAAGAATTCACCCCTCCACTTT. Translating it yields CASSVAAAGPKNSPLHF.

In this sample, this clonotype turned up many times. The V call is TRBV20-1, the J call TRBJ2-7; weak D call: TRBD2 (5 bases). This CDR3 spans 12 amino acids. Per the germline V gene, CDR1 is DFQATT and CDR2 is SNEGSKA (reference sequence). The germline V and J ends were trimmed by 6 bases and 3 bases, with 12 bases remaining between them. The CDR3 region is CSATGSFYEQYF. In nucleotides, the CDR3 is TGCAGTGCCACGGGATCCTTCTACGAGCAGTACTTC.

This clonotype was recorded many times. The rearrangement uses TRBV2 and TRBJ2-5; no clear D gene. The CDR3 is 10 residues long. The germline V gene has CDR1 SNHLY and CDR2 FYNNEI. V was pared by 7 bases and J by 2 bases, with 2 bases between. The CDR3 nucleotides are TGTGCCAGCACTCAAGAGACCCAGTACTTC. Translated, it gives CASTQETQYF.

Many counts were recorded for this clonotype. The CDR3 nucleotides read TGCAGTGCCATCTCTAGCGGGAGGGCCCGTGAGCAGTTCTTC. Amino acids: CSAISSGRAREQFF. The chain is built from TRBV20-1 and TRBJ2-1; 12 positions agree with TRBD2. Germline values: CDR1 DFQATT, CDR2 SNEGSKA (reference sequence). After removal of 6 bases from V and 9 bases from J, the junction contained 9 bases not matched to a gene. The CDR3 has 14 amino acids.

This clonotype was seen many times. The chain combines TRBV14 with TRBJ2-5; perhaps D is TRBD1 or TRBD2 (5 bases each). The V end was cut by 4 bases, the J end by 5 bases, with 14 bases between. Germline assignment: CDR1 SGHDN and CDR2 FVKESK. This CDR3 has 14 amino acids. This chain's CDR3 is CASSLRMGTETQYF. CDR3 nucleotides: TGTGCCAGCAGCCTCCGTATGGGGACCGAGACCCAGTACTTC.

This clonotype was counted many times. The gene calls are TRBV7-9 and TRBJ2-2; D is undetermined. Germline V gene sequence: CDR1 SEHNR, CDR2 FQNEAQ (reference sequence). Trimming stripped 6 bases from V and 11 bases from J, with 7 bases between. The CDR3 is 10 amino acids. CDR3 nucleotide sequence: TGTGCCAGCAGGCAGCGTGAGCTGTTTTTT. It specifies CASRQRELFF. Complete variable domain (other parts from reference TRBV7-9 and TRBJ2-2): DTGVSQNPRHKITKRGQNVTFRCDPISEHNRLYWYRQTLGQGPEFLTYFQNEAQLEKSRLLSDRFSAERPKGSFSTLEIQRTEQGDSAMYLCASRQRELFFGEGSRLTVL.

This sequence joins TRBV20-1 and TRBJ2-5; 10 bases are a match to TRBD1. Germline CDR1 is DFQATT and CDR2 is SNEGSKA (reference sequence). This CDR3 has 16 residues. The V and J ends lost 6 bases and 0 bases, in that order; junction bases with no gene match: 10. CDR3 region: CSAISRQGAHQETQYF. The CDR3 DNA sequence: TGCAGTGCGATCTCACGACAGGGGGCGCACCAAGAGACCCAGTACTTC.

In this sample, this clonotype turned up many times. This chain joins TRBV7-3 and TRBJ2-1; 7 bases agree with TRBD2. Trimming took 0 bases from V and 7 from J; bases not matched to a gene: 15. The CDR3 consists of 18 residues. Germline CDR1 and CDR2: SGHTA and FQGTGA. The CDR3 nucleotides read TGTGCCAGCAGCTTAACCCCTAGCGGAACTGGGGATAGGAATGAGCAGTTCTTC. Translating it yields CASSLTPSGTGDRNEQFF.

This clonotype showed up many times. This chain links TRBV12-3 or TRBV12-4 with TRBJ1-2; D is ambiguous. The CDR3 runs 15 residues. V was cut by 0 bases and J by 4 bases, with 12 bases left in between. This chain's CDR3 is CASSLARFDTYGYTF. CDR3 in DNA: TGTGCCAGCAGTTTAGCGCGTTTCGATACCTATGGCTACACCTTC.

This rearrangement joins TRBV28 to TRBJ2-1; weak D call: TRBD1 (5 bases). This CDR3 region has 12 residues. CDR1 is MDHEN, CDR2 SYDVKM, per germline. Trimming shortened V by 6 bases and J by 8 bases, and 11 bases separated the two germline ends. The DNA for the CDR3 is TGTGCCAGCAGGTCGGTCAGGGATGAGCAGTTCTTC. Its translation is CASRSVRDEQFF.

This clonotype was found many times. The V call is TRBV20-1, the J call TRBJ2-7; no definite D call. CDR1 DFQATT and CDR2 SNEGSKA come from the germline V gene (reference sequence). Trimming removed 1 base from V and 3 bases from J, with 13 bases in between. The CDR3 extends over 14 amino acids. The CDR3 here is CSARASNLHYEQYF. The CDR3, as DNA: TGCAGTGCTAGAGCGTCTAACCTACACTACGAGCAGTACTTC.

This clonotype appeared many times. This chain links TRBV2 with TRBJ2-1; possibly TRBD1 for D (5 bases). Germline loops: CDR1 SNHLY, CDR2 FYNNEI. Trimming took 10 bases from V and 7 from J, leaving 11 bases between them. The CDR3 extends over 11 amino acids. The CDR3 region is CATPGYNEQFF. The CDR3 DNA is TGTGCCACCCCAGGGTATAATGAGCAGTTCTTC.

This clonotype came up many times. The J gene is TRBJ1-1, the V gene TRBV7-2, with D perhaps TRBD1 (6 bases). The V gene's germline CDR1 is SGHTA and CDR2 FQGNSA. V was clipped by 2 bases and J by 1 base, with 11 bases between them. This CDR3 is built from 15 residues. The CDR3 protein is CASSLRGGANTEAFF. As DNA, the CDR3 is TGTGCCAGCAGCTTACGAGGGGGGGCGAACACTGAAGCTTTCTTT.